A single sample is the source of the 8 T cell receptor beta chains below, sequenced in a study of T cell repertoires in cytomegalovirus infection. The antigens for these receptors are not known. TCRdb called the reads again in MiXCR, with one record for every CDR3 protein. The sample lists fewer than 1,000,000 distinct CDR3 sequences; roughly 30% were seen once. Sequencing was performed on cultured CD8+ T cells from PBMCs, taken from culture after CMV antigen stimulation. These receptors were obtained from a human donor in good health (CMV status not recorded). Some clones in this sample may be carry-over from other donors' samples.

The CDR3 coding sequence is TGTGCCAGCAGACAGGGAAGTAACTCTGGAAACACCATATATTTT. This gives the protein CASRQGSNSGNTIYF. The V call is TRBV14, the J call TRBJ1-3; possible D gene TRBD1, 6 bases. CDR3 length: 15 amino acids. Germline V gene sequence: CDR1 SGHDN, CDR2 FVKESK. V was pared by 6 bases and J by 0 bases, with 12 bases between.

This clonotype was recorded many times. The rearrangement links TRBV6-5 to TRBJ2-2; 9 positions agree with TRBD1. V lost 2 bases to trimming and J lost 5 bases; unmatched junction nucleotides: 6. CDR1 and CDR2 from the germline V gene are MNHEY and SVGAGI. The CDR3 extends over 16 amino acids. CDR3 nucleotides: TGTGCCAGCAGTTACACCGGGACAGGGCCGACCGGGGAGCTGTTTTTT. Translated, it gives CASSYTGTGPTGELFF.

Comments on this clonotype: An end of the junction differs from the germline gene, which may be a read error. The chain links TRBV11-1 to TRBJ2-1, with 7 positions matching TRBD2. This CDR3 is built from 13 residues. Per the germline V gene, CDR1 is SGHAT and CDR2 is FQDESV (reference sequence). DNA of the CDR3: TGTGCCAGCAATCGGGCGGGGGTCAATGAGCAGATCTTC. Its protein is CASNRAGVNEQIF.

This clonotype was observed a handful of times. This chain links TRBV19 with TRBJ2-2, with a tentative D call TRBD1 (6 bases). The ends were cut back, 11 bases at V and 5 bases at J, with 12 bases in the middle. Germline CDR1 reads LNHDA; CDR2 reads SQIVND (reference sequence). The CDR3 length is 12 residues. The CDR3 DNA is TGTGCCTCAGAGGGGGTTACCGGGGAGCTGTTTTTT. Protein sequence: CASEGVTGELFF.

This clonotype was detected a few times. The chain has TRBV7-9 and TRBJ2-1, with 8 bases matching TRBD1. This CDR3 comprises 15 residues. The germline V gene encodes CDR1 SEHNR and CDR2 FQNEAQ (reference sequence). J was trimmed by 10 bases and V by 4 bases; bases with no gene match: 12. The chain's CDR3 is CASSSRTGSLAEQFF. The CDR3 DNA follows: TGTGCCAGCAGCTCGAGGACAGGGAGCTTGGCGGAGCAGTTCTTC.

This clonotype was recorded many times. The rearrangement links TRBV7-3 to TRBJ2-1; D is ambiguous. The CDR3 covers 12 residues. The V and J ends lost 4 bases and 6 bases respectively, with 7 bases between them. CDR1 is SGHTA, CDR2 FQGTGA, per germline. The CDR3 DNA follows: TGTGCCAGCAGCTCCCGAAGCAATGAGCAGTTCTTC. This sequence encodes CASSSRSNEQFF. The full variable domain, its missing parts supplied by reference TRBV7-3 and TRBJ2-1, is GAGVSQTPSNKVTEKGKYVELRCDPISGHTALYWYRQSLGQGPEFLIYFQGTGAADDSGLPNDRFFAVRPEGSVSTLKIQRTERGDSAVYLCASSSRSNEQFFGPGTRLTVL.

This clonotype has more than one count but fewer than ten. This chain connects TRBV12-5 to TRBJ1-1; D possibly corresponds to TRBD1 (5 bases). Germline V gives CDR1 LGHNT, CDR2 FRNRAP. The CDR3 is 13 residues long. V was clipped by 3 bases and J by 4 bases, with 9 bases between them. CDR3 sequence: CASGLGTPTEAFF. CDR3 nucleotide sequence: TGTGCTAGTGGTTTAGGGACCCCCACTGAAGCTTTCTTT.

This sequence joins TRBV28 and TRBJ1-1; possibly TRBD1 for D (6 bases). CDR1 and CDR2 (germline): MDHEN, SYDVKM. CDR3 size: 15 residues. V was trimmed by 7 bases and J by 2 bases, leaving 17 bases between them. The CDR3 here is CASTFRTDFNTEAFF. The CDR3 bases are TGTGCCAGCACCTTCAGGACAGACTTTAACACTGAAGCTTTCTTT.